The next 13 T cell receptor beta chains were all read from a single sample in a study of identical twins' blood T cells. TCRdb reprocessed the 5' RACE reads with MiXCR, giving one entry per CDR3 protein. The table lists a few hundred thousand distinct CDR3 sequences, more than 25% of them singletons, with about 6% in the top ten. The sequenced sample was PBMCs. All receptors come from a woman aged 18-55 years in good health.

This clonotype was seen only a few times. The rearrangement joins TRBV5-6 to TRBJ1-1, with D uncertain. The V end was cut by 6 bases, the J end by 0 bases, with 6 bases between. The germline CDR1 and CDR2 sequences are SGHDT and YYEEEE. The CDR3 covers 12 residues. For the CDR3, the DNA is TGTGCCAGCACCCGGATGAACACTGAAGCTTTCTTT. Translation gives CASTRMNTEAFF. Variable domain in full (rest from reference TRBV5-6 and TRBJ1-1): DAGVTQSPTHLIKTRGQQVTLRCSPKSGHDTVSWYQQALGQGPQFIFQYYEEEERQRGNFPDRFSGHQFPNYSSELNVNALLLGDSALYLCASTRMNTEAFFGQGTRLTVV.

This clonotype was recorded at least ten times. V is TRBV4-1 and J is TRBJ2-3; 8 nucleotides line up with TRBD2. J gave up 7 bases and V 2 bases, and 8 bases lay outside the gene matches. The CDR3 has 15 amino acids. Germline assignment: CDR1 MGHRA and CDR2 YSYEKL. In nucleotides, the CDR3 is TGCGCCAGCAGCCAAATAGCGGGGAGAGGAAATACGCAGTATTTT. Its protein product is CASSQIAGRGNTQYF.

The J gene is TRBJ2-2, the V gene TRBV5-1; 11 nucleotides line up with TRBD1. After removal of 4 bases from V and 3 bases from J, the junction contained 2 bases not matched to a gene. The length of the CDR3 is 15 residues. Germline V gene data show CDR1 as SGHRS and CDR2 as YFSETQ. DNA for the CDR3: TGCGCCAGCAGCGCGGGACAGGGGGACACCGGGGAGCTGTTTTTT. Its translation is CASSAGQGDTGELFF.

This clonotype has more than one count but fewer than ten. A read error may be the cause here, since a much bigger clone is one base away. This chain joins TRBV5-6 and TRBJ1-1, with TRBD1 as a possible D gene (5 bases). V dropped 3 bases and J dropped 6 bases, with 6 bases sitting between them. Germline CDR1 SGHDT, CDR2 YYEEEE. CDR3 length equals 11 residues. The CDR3 loop reads CASSWGPEAFF. The CDR3 DNA sequence: TGTGCCAGCAGCTGGGGCCCTGAAGCTTTCTTT.

Ten or more counts support this clonotype. The chain recombines TRBV9 with TRBJ1-3, with D unresolved. Germline V gene sequence: CDR1 SGDLS, CDR2 YYNGEE. The CDR3 is 13 residues long. Trimming stripped 2 bases from V and 2 bases from J, with 5 bases between. This chain's CDR3 is CASSVDTGNTIYF. The CDR3 DNA reads as TGTGCCAGCAGCGTCGATACTGGAAACACCATATATTTT. Using reference TRBV9 and TRBJ1-3 for the parts outside the CDR3, the full variable domain is DSGVTQTPKHLITATGQRVTLRCSPRSGDLSVYWYQQSLDQGLQFLIQYYNGEERAKGNILERFSAQQFPDLHSELNLSSLELGDSALYFCASSVDTGNTIYFGEGSWLTVV.

CDR3 in amino acids: CASSTKTSGRLNEQFF. CDR3 nucleotides: TGTGCCAGTAGTACTAAAACTAGCGGGAGACTGAATGAGCAGTTCTTC. The V and J genes are TRBV19 and TRBJ2-1; 11 bases align to TRBD2. V lost 4 bases to trimming and J lost 7 bases; unmatched junction nucleotides: 9. Germline assignment: CDR1 LNHDA and CDR2 SQIVND (reference sequence). The CDR3 extends over 16 amino acids.

The chain has TRBV6-6 and TRBJ1-1; D is perhaps TRBD1 (5 bases). The V gene lost 5 bases and the J gene lost 3 bases, with 22 bases spanning the gap. Looked up from germline, CDR1 is MNHNY and CDR2 is SVGAGI (reference sequence). The CDR3 is 17 amino acids. CDR3 amino acids: CASSRTGVPGGDTEAFF. CDR3 coding DNA: TGTGCCAGCAGTCGGACGGGGGTCCCCGGGGGTGACACTGAAGCTTTCTTT.

V is TRBV18 and J is TRBJ1-2, with D maybe TRBD1 (5 bases). This CDR3 is 16 amino acids long. Trimming left V 6 bases short and J 5 bases short, with 22 bases between. Germline-derived CDR1 and CDR2 are KGHSH and LQKENI. Here the CDR3 reads CASSLAREAGLYGYTF. The CDR3 DNA reads TGTGCCAGCTCCCTCGCCCGGGAAGCGGGACTGTATGGCTACACCTTC.

This rearrangement joins TRBV2 to TRBJ1-4; a possible D gene is TRBD1 (6 bases). The V and J ends lost 6 bases and 5 bases respectively, with 16 bases between them. The CDR3 is 15 amino acids. CDR1 and CDR2 from the germline V gene are SNHLY and FYNNEI. The CDR3 bases are TGTGCCAGCAGCGTTATACAGGGATGGAATGAAAAACTGTTTTTT. Translation gives CASSVIQGWNEKLFF.

This clonotype was seen a handful of times. The V gene is TRBV20-1, the J gene TRBJ2-7; 7 bases map to TRBD2. Germline assignment: CDR1 DFQATT and CDR2 SNEGSKA (reference sequence). The CDR3 consists of 14 residues. V shed 4 bases, J shed 1 base, and the junction held 7 bases outside the gene matches. The CDR3 DNA is TGCAGTGCTACCCGAAAAGCGGGGTCCTACGAGCAGTACTTC. Residues: CSATRKAGSYEQYF.

This clonotype appeared a few times. The chain carries TRBV5-1 and TRBJ2-1, with D hard to call. Trimming pared 5 bases from V and 8 bases from J, leaving 17 bases between. In germline, CDR1 is SGHRS, CDR2 YFSETQ. This CDR3 has 14 residues. CDR3 loop: CASSWEEVRHEQFF. CDR3 sequence (DNA): TGCGCCAGCAGTTGGGAAGAGGTCCGGCATGAGCAGTTCTTC.

The chain couples TRBV20-1 to TRBJ1-2; D perhaps matches TRBD1 (5 bases). The CDR3 length is 14 residues. V lost 3 bases, J lost 4 bases, and 15 bases lay in between. Germline CDR1 is DFQATT and CDR2 is SNEGSKA (reference sequence). CDR3 residues: CSASARKGTYGYTF. The CDR3 bases are TGCAGTGCTAGTGCCCGGAAGGGGACCTATGGCTACACCTTC.

The CDR3 region is CASSLQREDKFEAFF. In DNA form, the CDR3 reads TGTGCCAGCAGTTTACAGAGGGAGGATAAATTTGAAGCTTTCTTT. V usage is TRBV27 and J usage is TRBJ1-1; D gene ambiguous. The CDR3 is 15 amino acids. Germline-derived CDR1 and CDR2 are MNHEY and SMNVEV (reference sequence). With 2 bases removed from V and 7 bases from J, the gap between germline ends came to 17 bases.